This T cell receptor beta chain was captured in a study of monozygotic twins with inflammatory bowel disease. CDR3 length: 16 amino acids. In germline, CDR1 is SGHAT, CDR2 FQNNGV. Reprocessing the 5' RACE reads, TCRdb reports a single entry for every CDR3 protein and omits DNA. Its clone listing holds 330,000 or so distinct CDR3 sequences. The rearrangement links TRBV11-2 to TRBJ1-4; with no DNA, the TCRdb D assignment of TRBD1 cannot be verified. The origin of this receptor is a human donor with ulcerative colitis or Crohn's disease, or a healthy co-twin of an affected twin (not recorded which). Sequenced sample: blood. Here the CDR3 reads CASSLRGGATNEKLFF.